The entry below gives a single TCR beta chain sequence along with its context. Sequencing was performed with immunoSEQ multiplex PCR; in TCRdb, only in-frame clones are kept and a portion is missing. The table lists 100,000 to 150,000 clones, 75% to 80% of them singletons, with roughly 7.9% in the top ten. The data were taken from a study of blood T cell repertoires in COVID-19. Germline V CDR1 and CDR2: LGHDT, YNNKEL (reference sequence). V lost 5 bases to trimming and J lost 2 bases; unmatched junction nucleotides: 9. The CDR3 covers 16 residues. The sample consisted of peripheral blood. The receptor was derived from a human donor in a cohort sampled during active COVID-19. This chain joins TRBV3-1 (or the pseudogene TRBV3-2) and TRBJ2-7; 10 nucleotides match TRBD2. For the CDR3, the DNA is TGTGCCAGCAGCTCCCGGTCTAGCGGGAGTGCCTACGAGCAGTACTTC. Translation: CASSSRSSGSAYEQYF.